Each of the 9 T cell receptor beta chains below was sequenced from the same sample in a study of T cell responses to AZD1222 COVID-19 vaccine. The table came from immunoSEQ multiplex PCR; TCRdb's copy has only in-frame clones and leaves some out. The sample yields some 130,000 clones, 70% to 90% seen once. The sequencing here drew on peripheral blood, taken on day 0 of AZD1222 vaccination. Source of these receptors: an adult in good health.

The rearrangement joins TRBV6-1 to TRBJ2-5; perhaps TRBD1 as D (5 bases). The V end lost 2 bases, the J end lost 5 bases, and 9 bases lay between the germline ends. The CDR3 has 13 residues. Germline lookup yields CDR1 MNHNS and CDR2 SASEGT. CDR3: CASSEQGEETQYF. The CDR3 nucleotides are TGTGCCAGCAGTGAACAGGGTGAGGAGACCCAGTACTTC.

The gene calls are TRBV2 and TRBJ2-3; 8 bases are a match to TRBD1. Germline V lookup: CDR1 SNHLY, CDR2 FYNNEI. V dropped 7 bases and J dropped 10; count of bases not matched to a gene: 16. The CDR3 is 15 amino acids. The CDR3 spells CASTLDRAPSGAQYF. The CDR3 DNA is TGTGCCAGCACCCTGGACAGGGCCCCCTCGGGTGCGCAGTATTTT.

This chain uses TRBV7-6 with TRBJ2-1; 11 bases agree with TRBD2. V gave up 6 bases and J gave up 8 bases; unmatched junction bases: 3. The CDR3 is 13 residues long. CDR1 is SGHVS and CDR2 is FNYEAQ in the germline V gene. The CDR3 region has the DNA TGTGCCAGCAGTCTAGCGGGAGGTTATGAGCAGTTCTTC. It translates to CASSLAGGYEQFF.

The gene calls are TRBV5-1 and TRBJ2-2, with TRBD1 matching 8 bases. Per the germline V gene, CDR1 is SGHRS and CDR2 is YFSETQ. V was pared by 4 bases and J by 5 bases, with 7 bases of the junction left unmatched. The CDR3 consists of 15 residues. The CDR3 is CASSTIQGGTGELFF. CDR3 DNA sequence: TGCGCCAGCAGCACTATACAGGGGGGTACCGGGGAGCTGTTTTTT.

The chain carries TRBV18 and TRBJ2-3; weak D call: TRBD2 (5 bases). Germline V lookup: CDR1 KGHSH, CDR2 LQKENI. This CDR3 region has 17 residues. Trimming shortened V by 0 bases and J by 0 bases, and 13 bases separated the two germline ends. The CDR3 coding sequence is TGTGCCAGCTCACCACCCAAGTCCAGCGGTAGCACAGATACGCAGTATTTT. Translated: CASSPPKSSGSTDTQYF. The full variable domain, in which reference TRBV18 and TRBJ2-3 provide the parts outside the CDR3, is NAGVMQNPRHLVRRRGQEARLRCSPMKGHSHVYWYRQLPEEGLKFMVYLQKENIIDESGMPKERFSAEFPKEGPSILRIQQVVRGDSAAYFCASSPPKSSGSTDTQYFGPGTRLTVL.

The chain links TRBV11-2 to TRBJ1-1; D is possibly TRBD1 (6 bases). Trimming took off 5 bases at V and 4 bases at J, with 23 bases between the two ends. The germline gives CDR1 SGHAT, CDR2 FQNNGV. The CDR3 length is 17 residues. CDR3 protein: CASSDAGTLAWGTEAFF. CDR3 nucleotide sequence: TGTGCCAGCAGCGATGCCGGGACACTGGCATGGGGCACTGAAGCTTTCTTT.

This chain links TRBV19 with TRBJ1-5, with D perhaps TRBD1 (5 bases). The V gene lost 6 bases and the J gene lost 3 bases, with 18 bases spanning the gap. Germline V gene lookup returns CDR1 LNHDA and CDR2 SQIVND (reference sequence). This CDR3 has 16 amino acids. CDR3 sequence (DNA): TGTGCCAGTAGAAAGGGGAAGCTGAGGAACAATCAGCCCCAGCATTTT. The encoded protein is CASRKGKLRNNQPQHF.

The chain couples TRBV5-1 to TRBJ1-6; D is possibly TRBD1 (6 bases). The CDR3 consists of 17 residues. V gave up 0 bases and J gave up 5 bases, with 15 bases separating them. In germline, CDR1 is SGHRS, CDR2 YFSETQ. The CDR3 nucleotides are TGCGCCAGCAGCTTGGTGGGGGCGGGAGGCGATAATTCACCCCTCCACTTT. Translation gives CASSLVGAGGDNSPLHF.

The rearrangement joins TRBV28 to TRBJ2-3, with TRBD2 matching over 9 bases. Germline V CDR1 and CDR2: MDHEN, SYDVKM. This CDR3 is built from 16 residues. The V gene end was trimmed by 5 bases and the J gene end by 2 bases; junction bases not matched to a gene: 8. The CDR3 sequence: CASSPQGGGVTDTQYF. CDR3 sequence (DNA): TGTGCCAGCAGTCCGCAGGGCGGGGGGGTCACAGATACGCAGTATTTT.